The 3 T cell receptor beta chains reported below all come from one sample, sequenced in a study of blood T cell repertoires in COVID-19 (dated by TCRdb to the early 2020s). The method behind the library was the immunoSEQ multiplex PCR assay. TCRdb stores this immuneACCESS table with in-frame sequences only. Part of the clones is absent; in the studies checked, under half of the shortfall reflects unresolved V genes, and no reason is known for the rest. The sample contains about 150,000 clones, around 84% of them found a single time. 5.5% to 8% of the sample belongs to the ten largest clones. The sample was peripheral blood. The receptors were sampled from a woman in her fifties or sixties in a cohort sampled during active or convalescent COVID-19.

This clone was recorded only once. This chain uses TRBV11-1 with TRBJ1-3, with 7 bases that match TRBD1. CDR3 length: 14 amino acids. Germline values: CDR1 SGHAT, CDR2 FQDESV (reference sequence). V dropped 3 bases and J dropped 2; count of bases not matched to a gene: 1. In DNA, the CDR3 is TGTGCCAGCAGCTTCGGGACAGCTGGAAACACCATATATTTT. Translation: CASSFGTAGNTIYF.

The gene calls are TRBV24-1 and TRBJ2-5; 7 bases are a match to TRBD1. This CDR3 comprises 13 residues. Losses at the gene ends were 4 bases for V and 6 bases for J; bases not matched to a gene: 4. Germline-derived CDR1 and CDR2 are KGHDR and SFDVKD. CDR3 sequence (DNA): TGTGCCACCAGTGAGCCAGGGGGAAAGACCCAGTACTTC. Translating it yields CATSEPGGKTQYF.

The V and J genes are TRBV18 and TRBJ2-1; D not resolved. The CDR3 consists of 14 residues. Trimming cost V 4 bases and J 7 bases, with 14 bases left between them. Germline CDR1 is KGHSH and CDR2 is LQKENI. CDR3 in amino acids: CASSLGETRNEQFF. The CDR3 DNA sequence: TGTGCCAGCTCACTGGGCGAGACAAGGAATGAGCAGTTCTTC.